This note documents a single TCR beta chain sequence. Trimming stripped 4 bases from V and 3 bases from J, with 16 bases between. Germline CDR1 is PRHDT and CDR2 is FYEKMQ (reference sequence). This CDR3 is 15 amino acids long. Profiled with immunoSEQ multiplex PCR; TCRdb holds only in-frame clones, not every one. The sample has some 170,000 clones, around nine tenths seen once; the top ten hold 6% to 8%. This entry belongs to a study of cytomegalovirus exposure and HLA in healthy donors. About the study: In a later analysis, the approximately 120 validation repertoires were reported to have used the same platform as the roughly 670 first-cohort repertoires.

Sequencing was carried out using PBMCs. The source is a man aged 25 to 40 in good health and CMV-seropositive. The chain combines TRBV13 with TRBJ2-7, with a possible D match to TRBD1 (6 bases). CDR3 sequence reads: CASSSSGQGHYEQYF. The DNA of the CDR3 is TGTGCCAGCAGCTCCTCCGGGCAGGGACACTACGAGCAGTACTTC.